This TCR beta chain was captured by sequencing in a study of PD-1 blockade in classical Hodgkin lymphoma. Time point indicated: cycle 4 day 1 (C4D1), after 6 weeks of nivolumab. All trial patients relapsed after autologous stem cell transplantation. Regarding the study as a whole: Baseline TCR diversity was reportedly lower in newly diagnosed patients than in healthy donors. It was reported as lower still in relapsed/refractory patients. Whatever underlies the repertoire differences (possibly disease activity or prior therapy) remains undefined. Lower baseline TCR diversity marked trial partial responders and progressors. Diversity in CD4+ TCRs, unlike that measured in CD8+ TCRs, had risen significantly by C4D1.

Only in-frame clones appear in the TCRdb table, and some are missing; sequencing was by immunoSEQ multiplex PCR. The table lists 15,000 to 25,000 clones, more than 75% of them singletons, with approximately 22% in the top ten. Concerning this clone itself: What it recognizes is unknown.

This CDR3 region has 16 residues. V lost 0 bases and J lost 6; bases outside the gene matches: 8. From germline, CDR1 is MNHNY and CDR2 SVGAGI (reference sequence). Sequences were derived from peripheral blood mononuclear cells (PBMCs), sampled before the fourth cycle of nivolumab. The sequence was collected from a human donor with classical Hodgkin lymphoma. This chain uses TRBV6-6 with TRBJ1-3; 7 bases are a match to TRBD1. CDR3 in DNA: TGTGCCAGCAGTTACTCTCAGGGGGGAGCCTCAAACACCATATATTTT. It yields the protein CASSYSQGGASNTIYF.